The 14 T cell receptor beta chains reported below all come from one sample, sequenced in a study of blood T cell repertoires in COVID-19. TCRdb keeps only in-frame clones here, not all; method: immunoSEQ multiplex PCR. This sample has roughly 110,000 clones, with 71% found just once. Sequencing was performed on peripheral blood. These receptor sequences come from a human donor with acute or convalescent COVID-19. The donor label of this sample is uncertain.

The chain has TRBV11-2 and TRBJ2-1; 8 nucleotides match TRBD2. The V and J ends lost 0 bases and 4 bases, in that order; junction bases with no gene match: 5. Germline V gene sequence: CDR1 SGHAT, CDR2 FQNNGV. This CDR3 contains 16 residues. CDR3 DNA sequence: TGTGCCAGCAGCTTAGATTCCGGCGGGGGGTACAATGAGCAGTTCTTC. Its translation: CASSLDSGGGYNEQFF.

The rearrangement joins TRBV7-8 to TRBJ1-5; D not certain. Per the germline V gene, CDR1 is SGHVS and CDR2 is FQNEAQ. This CDR3 comprises 13 residues. V was cut by 4 bases and J by 5 bases, with 9 bases left in between. The CDR3 nucleotides read TGTGCCAGCAGCTCCGTTATAGATCAGCCCCAGCATTTT. Translating it yields CASSSVIDQPQHF.

The J gene is TRBJ2-4, the V gene TRBV28, with D perhaps matching TRBD1 (5 bases). The CDR3 has 15 amino acids. Trimming stripped 6 bases from V and 1 base from J, with 13 bases between. Germline values: CDR1 MDHEN, CDR2 SYDVKM. The CDR3 nucleotides are TGTGCCAGCAGCACCGGCCCAGGGGCCAAAAACATTCAGTACTTC. It translates to CASSTGPGAKNIQYF.

The chain joins TRBV23-1 to TRBJ1-1; D unresolved. TRBV23-1 is marked as an open reading frame, function uncertain. V was clipped by 10 bases and J by 1 base, with 22 bases between them. The CDR3 covers 16 residues. The CDR3 nucleotides are TGCGCCACCCTAGAAAGGCGACGCCGCGGGAACACTGAAGCTTTCTTT. Translation: CATLERRRRGNTEAFF.

The chain links TRBV6-5 to TRBJ1-3; TRBD1 matches 7 bases. With 7 bases clipped from V and 4 bases from J, the junction kept 10 bases outside the gene matches. The CDR3 contains 15 residues. Germline lookup yields CDR1 MNHEY and CDR2 SVGAGI. CDR3 sequence: CASTVQPGQGNTIYF. For the CDR3, the DNA is TGTGCCAGCACTGTACAACCGGGACAGGGAAACACCATATATTTT.

CDR3 protein: CATSDLRDGTGGTDTQYF. The CDR3 DNA reads TGTGCCACCAGTGATTTGAGAGATGGGACAGGGGGCACAGATACGCAGTATTTT. The chain combines TRBV24-1 with TRBJ2-3; 10 bases line up with TRBD1. The V and J ends lost 0 bases and 1 base, in that order; junction bases with no gene match: 6. Looked up from germline, CDR1 is KGHDR and CDR2 is SFDVKD. This CDR3 spans 18 amino acids.

The sample holds one count of this clone. The CDR3 nucleotides read TGTGCCAGCAGCCCCCAGCCGACAGGAGGCGGGGCCAACGTCCTGACTTTC. Translation gives CASSPQPTGGGANVLTF. The chain is built from TRBV3-1 (or the pseudogene TRBV3-2) and TRBJ2-6, with D tentatively TRBD1 (6 bases). Germline-derived CDR1 and CDR2 are LGHDT and YNNKEL (reference sequence). The CDR3 runs 17 residues. V shed 4 bases and J shed 4 bases, with 17 bases lying between them.

This clone was recorded many times. The J gene is TRBJ2-3, the V gene TRBV29-1; TRBD1 matches at 7 bases. The CDR3 has 15 amino acids. From germline, CDR1 is SQVTM and CDR2 ANQGSEA. J gave up 4 bases and V 7 bases, and 14 bases lay outside the gene matches. CDR3 sequence: CSAQGTVLPPDTQYF. The CDR3 bases are TGCAGCGCACAGGGGACGGTCCTTCCTCCAGATACGCAGTATTTT.

The J gene is TRBJ2-3, the V gene TRBV6-6, with unresolved D. Looked up from germline, CDR1 is MNHNY and CDR2 is SVGAGI (reference sequence). Deletions cut 5 bases from V and 0 bases from J, with 15 bases between. The CDR3 runs 16 residues. The CDR3 DNA reads as TGTGCCAGCAGTCCTCAGCGCTCCGAGAGCACAGATACGCAGTATTTT. Translation: CASSPQRSESTDTQYF.

The CDR3 DNA reads as TGTGCCACCAGTGATCGCCGGGACAATGAGGGCTATGGCTACACCTTC. Translated: CATSDRRDNEGYGYTF. The chain recombines TRBV24-1 with TRBJ1-2; TRBD1 is a possible D gene (6 bases). This CDR3 spans 16 amino acids. Germline V gene sequence: CDR1 KGHDR, CDR2 SFDVKD. V gave up 3 bases and J gave up 4 bases, with 17 bases separating them.

The CDR3 DNA sequence: TGTGCCAGCAGCAGGACAGGTGGTTACAATGAGCAGTTCTTC. Encoded protein: CASSRTGGYNEQFF. The V call is TRBV6-4, the J call TRBJ2-1, with 7 positions matching TRBD1. The CDR3 length is 14 residues. With 6 bases clipped from V and 4 bases from J, the junction kept 6 bases outside the gene matches. The V gene's germline CDR1 is MRHNA and CDR2 SNTAGT.

The chain combines TRBV9 with TRBJ2-5; maybe TRBD2 (6 bases). CDR1 and CDR2 from the germline V gene are SGDLS and YYNGEE. Trimming pared 6 bases from V and 2 bases from J, leaving 8 bases between. This CDR3 has 12 amino acids. CDR3 region: CASTEGQETQYF. CDR3 DNA: TGTGCCAGCACGGAGGGTCAAGAGACCCAGTACTTC.

In its sample, this clone was seen a few times. The chain is built from TRBV18 and TRBJ2-3; D remains ambiguous. CDR1 is KGHSH, CDR2 LQKENI, per germline. V lost 0 bases, J lost 2 bases, and 12 bases lay in between. CDR3 length equals 16 residues. Written as DNA, the CDR3 is TGTGCCAGCTCACCACCGGTAGTAGCTGACACAGATACGCAGTATTTT. Translation: CASSPPVVADTDTQYF.

V is TRBV10-3 and J is TRBJ1-6; 8 nucleotides match TRBD1. The length of the CDR3 is 15 residues. From germline, CDR1 is ENHRY and CDR2 SYGVKD. V lost 0 bases, J lost 10 bases, and 5 bases stayed unmatched. This CDR3 reads CAISESTGGFSPLHF. DNA for the CDR3: TGTGCCATCAGTGAGTCCACAGGGGGTTTCTCACCCCTCCACTTT.